A selection of T cell receptor beta chains follows, all from one sample in a study of control samples from healthy donors and cancer patients. Profiling relied on immunoSEQ multiplex PCR, and the TCRdb table lists in-frame clones only, not all of them. This table has about 130,000 clones, over 75% appearing once. The sequenced material came from blood. These receptors were taken from a man aged 18-30 years in good health. The CDR3 runs from the conserved cysteine through the conserved F or W. The D gene is left open where the match is weak. Only some rows state a clone size, as once, few, many or a class for expanded clones.

D	size	V	J	DNA	CDR3
TRBD1	-	TRBV5-5	TRBJ1-4	TGTGCCAGCAGCTTCGGACAGGATATTGAAAAACTGTTTTTT	CASSFGQDIEKLFF
-	-	TRBV18	TRBJ2-3	TGTGCCAGCTCACCCGACCGGGGGGCTCTCATCGATACGCAGTATTTT	CASSPDRGALIDTQYF
-	few	TRBV5-4	TRBJ2-2	TGTGCCAGCAGCTTGGCACAGAGACAATCCACCGGGGAGCTGTTTTTT	CASSLAQRQSTGELFF
-	-	TRBV18	TRBJ2-1	TGTGCCAGCTCCAGCGCTGGCAATGAGCAGTTCTTC	CASSSAGNEQFF
-	-	TRBV7-9	TRBJ1-2	TGTGCCAGCAGCTTGGGGCAGGCTGGCTACACCTTC	CASSLGQAGYTF
-	-	TRBV10-3	TRBJ1-1	TGTGCCATCAGTGAGCCGCACTTGGCCGGGGTGGAAGCTTTCTTT	CAISEPHLAGVEAFF
TRBD2	-	TRBV6-6	TRBJ2-5	TGTGCCAGCCTAGCGGGGGGGCAGGAGGAGACCCAGTACTTC	CASLAGGQEETQYF
-	-	TRBV6-5	TRBJ2-3	TGTGCCAGCAACCCCTTTCCCACAGATACGCAGTATTTT	CASNPFPTDTQYF
-	-	TRBV2	TRBJ2-3	TGTGCCAGCGCTCCGGGACCCTCGGTTGCGCAGTATTTT	CASAPGPSVAQYF
TRBD1	-	TRBV2	TRBJ1-1	TGTGCCAGCAGCCGGGACAGTAGTCCTGAAGCTTTCTTT	CASSRDSSPEAFF
-	-	TRBV7-9	TRBJ2-1	TGTGCCAGCAGCATCCCCGTCGGGCGGCCCGGACGGAGCAATGAGCAGTTCTTC	CASSIPVGRPGRSNEQFF
-	-	TRBV6-6	TRBJ2-7	TGTGCCAGCAGTCTCGACGCCGGAAGAGAGCAGTACTTC	CASSLDAGREQYF
-	-	TRBV7-9	TRBJ1-1	TGTGCCAGCAGCGTCCTCATCCAGAACACTGAAGCTTTCTTT	CASSVLIQNTEAFF
TRBD1	-	TRBV27	TRBJ1-6	TGTGCCAGCAGTCCTCGACAGGGGAGCTCCTATAATTCACCCCTCCACTTT	CASSPRQGSSYNSPLHF
TRBD2	-	TRBV2	TRBJ2-5	TGTGCCAGCAGTGATGGGACTAGCCCTGGCGAGACCCAGTACTTC	CASSDGTSPGETQYF
TRBD1	-	TRBV19	TRBJ1-1	TGTGCCAGTACGACAGGGAAGACCACTGAAGCTTTCTTT	CASTTGKTTEAFF
-	-	TRBV14	TRBJ2-3	TGTGCCAGCAGCCAAGGGCTCTTAGAGACTAGGAGCACAGATACGCAGTATTTT	CASSQGLLETRSTDTQYF
-	-	TRBV15	TRBJ1-1	TGTGCCACCAGCAGGACAGGACCAACTGAAGCTTTCTTT	CATSRTGPTEAFF
-	-	TRBV7-2	TRBJ2-7	TGTGCTCCGCCCGGCTACGAGCAGTACTTC	CAPPGYEQYF
-	-	TRBV27	TRBJ2-1	TGTGCCAGCAGTTTACGCAATGAGCAGTTCTTC	CASSLRNEQFF
-	-	TRBV19	TRBJ2-7	TGTGCCCATGGTAATTATCGAAGACCGCCTATCTACGAGCAGTACTTC	CAHGNYRRPPIYEQYF
-	-	TRBV5-1	TRBJ2-3	TGCGCCAGCAGCTTAGGGGGAATTAGCACAGATACGCAGTATTTT	CASSLGGISTDTQYF
TRBD1	once	TRBV10-2	TRBJ1-2	TGCGCCAGCAGTCCGTTTGGGGACAGAGGAAGTGCTTATGGCTACACCTTC	CASSPFGDRGSAYGYTF
TRBD2	-	TRBV6-4	TRBJ2-3	TGTGCCAGCAGTGCCAGCGGGAGTTTAGGAGATACGCAGTATTTT	CASSASGSLGDTQYF
-	-	TRBV2	TRBJ2-5	TGTGCCAGCAATACGGGCGGTTCCCAAGAGACCCAGTACTTC	CASNTGGSQETQYF
TRBD1	-	TRBV6-2/TRBV6-3	TRBJ1-6	TGTGCCAGCAGTTCCCGACAGGGTTTTTTATCACCCCTCCACTTT	CASSSRQGFLSPLHF
-	few	TRBV7-9	TRBJ1-5	TGTGCCAGCAGCCCAGTCGGGGGAAGAGGCAATCAGCCCCAGCATTTT	CASSPVGGRGNQPQHF
-	once	TRBV7-9	TRBJ1-6	TGTGCCAGCAGCCGGGATGGGTCACCCCTCCACTTT	CASSRDGSPLHF
-	-	TRBV7-9	TRBJ2-2	TGTGCCAGCCCCCCAGGCAACGGGGAGCTGTTTTTT	CASPPGNGELFF
-	-	TRBV27	TRBJ2-3	TGTGCCAGCAGTTTGGTGGACTCCAAAGATACGCAGTATTTT	CASSLVDSKDTQYF
-	-	TRBV6-5	TRBJ2-3	TGTGCCAGCAGTTACTCAGACCCACGGGACTCCGATACGCAGTATTTT	CASSYSDPRDSDTQYF
-	-	TRBV12-2	TRBJ1-2	TGTGCAAGTCGCTACTGGGACAGGGGGGTGGAGGGCTACACCTTC	CASRYWDRGVEGYTF
-	once	TRBV14	TRBJ2-3	TGTGCCAGCAGCCAAGTGGCGTCCTCAGATACGCAGTATTTT	CASSQVASSDTQYF
TRBD1	-	TRBV6-5	TRBJ1-5	TGTGCCAGCACTACGGGACAGGTGGATCAGCCCCAGCATTTT	CASTTGQVDQPQHF
-	-	TRBV7-9	TRBJ2-2	TGTGCCAGCAGTATATCACTACAGACCGAGAACACCGGGGAGCTGTTTTTT	CASSISLQTENTGELFF
TRBD2	-	TRBV2	TRBJ2-1	TGTGCCAGCAGTGAATTACGCGGGACTAGCGTCTACAATGAGCAGTTCTTC	CASSELRGTSVYNEQFF
TRBD2	once	TRBV7-9	TRBJ2-5	TGTGCCAGTCGGGGGGGCCGAGAGACCCAGTACTTC	CASRGGRETQYF
-	-	TRBV4-3	TRBJ1-2	TGCGCCAGCAGCCAAGGTGTTGGGGAAAGGAACTATGGCTACACCTTC	CASSQGVGERNYGYTF
TRBD2	-	TRBV7-2	TRBJ2-1	TGTGCCAGCAGCTTCGGGCTAGCGGGAGCAGGTGAGCAGTTCTTC	CASSFGLAGAGEQFF
-	-	TRBV5-1	TRBJ1-1	TGCGCCAGCAGCTTGGCCGTAGTGGGGAACACTGAAGCTTTCTTT	CASSLAVVGNTEAFF
TRBD2	-	TRBV5-4	TRBJ2-6	TGTGCCAGCAGCTTGGGGGGCACTAGCGGGGGGGCCGCTGGGGCCAACGTCCTGACTTTC	CASSLGGTSGGAAGANVLTF
TRBD2	-	TRBV3-1/TRBV3-2	TRBJ2-5	TGTGCCAGCACCCGGTGGGCGGGGGAACAAGAGACCCAGTACTTC	CASTRWAGEQETQYF
TRBD1	-	TRBV28	TRBJ2-7	TGTGCCAGCAGTCCCGGGACAGGGGCATTCTACGAGCAGTACTTC	CASSPGTGAFYEQYF
-	-	TRBV5-4	TRBJ1-1	TGTGCCAGCAGCTTGGGGGGGTTGGCTTTCTTT	CASSLGGLAFF
-	-	TRBV25-1	TRBJ1-6	TGTGCCACCCGGTCCGATTTGGATTCACCCCTCCACTTT	CATRSDLDSPLHF
TRBD2	-	TRBV11-2	TRBJ2-5	TGTGCCAGCACCCCCTTAGCGGGAGGAGAAGAGACCCAGTACTTC	CASTPLAGGEETQYF
TRBD2	-	TRBV7-8	TRBJ2-1	TGTGCCAGCAGCCCGCAATGGCGGGAGTATAACAATGAGCAGTTCTTC	CASSPQWREYNNEQFF
TRBD2	-	TRBV24-1	TRBJ2-2	TGTGCCACCAGTCGAGCGGGGGTAACGGGCACCGGGGAGCTGTTTTTT	CATSRAGVTGTGELFF
-	-	TRBV7-2	TRBJ1-1	TGTGCCAGCAGCGAATCGACTGAATTCGACACTGAAGCTTTCTTT	CASSESTEFDTEAFF
-	-	TRBV7-3	TRBJ2-2	TGTGCCAGCAGCTTAGACGCGGGCAGCACCGGGGAGCTGTTTTTT	CASSLDAGSTGELFF
-	-	TRBV12-3/TRBV12-4	TRBJ1-3	TGTGCCAGCAGTCTGGGGAGCCGCAACACCATATATTTT	CASSLGSRNTIYF
-	-	TRBV5-1	TRBJ1-3	TGCGCCAGCAGCTGGAGTGGGGGCTTTGAAAACACCATATATTTT	CASSWSGGFENTIYF
TRBD1	-	TRBV19	TRBJ2-2	TGTGCCAGTAGTCCGACAGGGGTAAACACCGGGGAGCTGTTTTTT	CASSPTGVNTGELFF
-	-	TRBV12-3/TRBV12-4	TRBJ2-5	TGTGCCAGCAGGCTGGGGGTAGTAGAGACCCAGTACTTC	CASRLGVVETQYF
TRBD1	-	TRBV27	TRBJ2-5	TGTGCCAGCAGTTTAGGGACAGGGACCTACCAAGAGACCCAGTACTTC	CASSLGTGTYQETQYF
TRBD1	-	TRBV3-1/TRBV3-2	TRBJ1-4	TGTGCCAGCAGCCAACGGGACAGGGATGAAAAACTGTTTTTT	CASSQRDRDEKLFF
-	-	TRBV2	TRBJ2-7	TGTGCCAGCAGGGCTCGCTTGCTGAGCTCCTACGAGCAGTACTTC	CASRARLLSSYEQYF